The 2 T cell receptor beta chains below were found in one sample sequenced in a study of B cell selection in AIRE deficiency. Sorting defined conventional CD4 T cells as CD4+CD127+. TCRdb's table, derived via immunoSEQ multiplex PCR, lists solely in-frame clones and lacks some. This table holds tens of thousands of clones, approximately 96% found once. The sequenced material came from CD4+CD127+ conventional T cells sorted from PBMCs. The receptor set was obtained from a human donor in good health.

V is TRBV10-3 and J is TRBJ1-1; TRBD1 aligns across 7 bases. Per germline, CDR1 ENHRY and CDR2 SYGVKD. J lost 4 bases, V lost 6 bases, and 8 bases had no gene match. The CDR3 totals 14 residues. CDR3 sequence: CAIRRQGMRTEAFF. CDR3 nucleotides: TGTGCCATCAGGCGACAGGGAATGCGCACTGAAGCTTTCTTT.

The V and J genes are TRBV5-4 and TRBJ2-3; D tentatively fits TRBD1 or TRBD2 (5 bases each). Trimming took off 4 bases at V and 2 bases at J, with 11 bases between the two ends. The germline gives CDR1 SGHNT, CDR2 YYREEE (reference sequence). The CDR3 is 14 residues long. The CDR3 DNA is TGTGCCAGCAGCCGGGACCCTGCCACAGATACGCAGTATTTT. Amino acid sequence: CASSRDPATDTQYF.